Reported below is one T cell receptor beta chain. This clonotype was seen many times. What this receptor recognizes is not known. There are no base qualities to consult, and no much larger clone falls within one base. This sample was included in a study of regulatory T cells in long-lasting Graves disease (dated by TCRdb to about 2021). Turning to the overall study: Persistent Graves' disease meant more than 5 years of antithyroid drug treatment with TSH receptor autoantibodies that stayed positive. A total of around 33 samples were covered by TCR sequencing, comprising around 13 persistent and roughly 20 newly diagnosed Graves' disease patients. Peripheral blood TCR sequencing and RNA sequencing compared persistent Graves' disease patients with newly diagnosed Graves' disease patients. Antithyroid drugs had been taken for approximately 10 years on average by persistent Graves' disease patients in the clinical cohort. The study took place in China and was registered as a clinical trial. Results the study describes overall, beyond this receptor: Only peripheral blood was studied, because thyroid tissue, the primary lesion, was inaccessible. More public clonotypes were shared among persistent patients (roughly 2,700) than among newly diagnosed patients (966). The authors noted that the small sample size was a limitation that may lower accuracy. Sequencing and analysis were limited to the TCR beta chain. Compared with newly diagnosed patients, patients with persistent Graves' disease had lower TCR Shannon entropy and fewer highly expanded clones, which suggests clonal expansion. Preferential use of TRBV28, TRBJ1-2 and TRBJ2-5 was observed in persistent disease, whereas TRBV20-1 and TRBJ2-1 were favored in newly diagnosed disease.

To prepare the library, multiplex PCR was applied. Sequenced on an Illumina HiSeq 4000. TCR beta libraries were built with iRepertoire HTBI primers and Arm-PCR amplification of CDR3 regions. Before sequencing, the PCR products underwent gel purification. The authors' pipeline ran thus. Gene usage analysis of CDR3 amino acid clonotypes relied on the 60 or so TRBV and 14 TRBJ segments identified across samples. COPE and FqMerger were used to merge filtered high-quality paired reads into contigs. Contigs were aligned with BLAST to IMGT TRBV, TRBD and TRBJ reference genes, and CDR3 was defined per IMGT. Highly expanded clones were defined as clonotypes with a frequency above 0.1%. Repertoire diversity was measured by Shannon entropy, and V-J evenness by the Gini coefficient. A clonotype was considered public if more than one individual shared it. TCRdb reprocessing: public reads trimmed at Q25 with fastp, clones called with MiXCR, in-frame beta chains kept. Rows are combined by CDR3 protein, so each entry shows the most common genes and DNA. What appears here as the V and J calls and clone size reflects TCRdb's work, not the paper's. In all, the sample holds about 400,000 distinct CDR3 sequences, and less than 25% of those were seen once. 20% of the sample lies in the top ten.

The CDR3 spans 17 residues, from the cysteine through the phenylalanine. The sequence is cut down to CDR3 DNA, 51 bases in frame from base 1. Looking up the germline V gene yields CDR1 SGHRS and CDR2 YFSETQ. The germline V and J ends show losses of 4 bases and 2 bases respectively, and no gene match explains 14 bases of the junction. This specimen's time point label, per the study, means: persistent/refractory GD, antithyroid drugs over 5 years with positive TRAb. For both TCR sequencing and RNA sequencing, RNA was extracted from PBMCs in TRIzol. The diagnosis of Graves' disease followed American Thyroid Association guidelines. The patients came from an endocrinology department in Xi'an, China. Each patient gave around 9.2 milliliters of peripheral blood, collected in an EDTA anticoagulant tube. Ficoll Paque Plus density gradient separation was used to isolate PBMCs, and no further T cell sorting was performed. An Agilent 2100 Bioanalyzer and agarose gel were used to check RNA quality, and a NanoDrop 2000 was used to measure RNA concentration.

This chain joins TRBV5-1 to TRBJ1-2, with 7 bases matching TRBD1. This material consisted of peripheral blood mononuclear cells (PBMCs), taken when the disease was refractory, from a patient treated with antithyroid drugs. This clonotype was obtained from a female donor with Graves disease. In nucleotide form, the sequence is TGCGCCAGCAGCCGTGGGGACAGCGGTTTTCTAAACTATGGCTACACCTTC. Its amino acids are CASSRGDSGFLNYGYTF.